The rows below give T cell receptor beta chains drawn from one sample of a study of blood T cell repertoires in COVID-19. Sequencing used immunoSEQ multiplex PCR; TCRdb keeps in-frame clones, though not all of them. In the table there are more than 200,000 clones, around 84% of which are singletons. What was sequenced was peripheral blood. All receptors derive from an elderly woman with COVID-19, enrolled during active disease. Both conserved end residues are part of each CDR3. The D gene is left open where the match is weak.

CDR3 protein,CDR3 DNA,J gene,D gene,V gene
CASSYAGISTDTQYF,TGTGCCAGCAGTTACGCCGGGATAAGCACAGATACGCAGTATTTT,TRBJ2-3,.,TRBV6-5
CASSPYQGHGELFF,TGTGCCAGCTCACCATACCAGGGGCACGGGGAGCTGTTTTTT,TRBJ2-2,.,TRBV18
CASRPSGSSAQPQHF,TGTGCCAGCAGACCCTCGGGGTCCTCTGCGCAGCCCCAGCATTTT,TRBJ1-5,.,TRBV27
CASSPGGGTPGELFF,TGTGCCAGCAGTCCGGGGGGGGGAACCCCCGGGGAGCTGTTTTTT,TRBJ2-2,TRBD2,TRBV27
CASSSTGEPQHF,TGTGCCAGCAGTTCGACAGGAGAGCCCCAGCATTTT,TRBJ1-5,.,TRBV27
CASSVTSGSYNEQFF,TGTGCCAGCAGCGTGACTAGCGGCTCCTACAATGAGCAGTTCTTC,TRBJ2-1,TRBD2,TRBV9
CASKRDSNQPQHF,TGTGCCAGCAAGAGGGATAGCAATCAGCCCCAGCATTTT,TRBJ1-5,.,TRBV12-3/TRBV12-4
CASSPSSEGRGPYNEQFF,TGTGCCAGCAGCCCCTCCTCGGAAGGCAGGGGCCCCTACAATGAGCAGTTCTTC,TRBJ2-1,.,TRBV9
CASTGVGAQPQHF,TGTGCCAGCACCGGTGTGGGGGCTCAGCCCCAGCATTTT,TRBJ1-5,.,TRBV7-2
CATKTGNREQFF,TGTGCCACCAAGACAGGGAATCGTGAGCAGTTCTTC,TRBJ2-1,TRBD1,TRBV28
CASSPRTGGVKTQYF,TGTGCCAGCAGCCCCCGGACAGGGGGTGTGAAGACCCAGTACTTC,TRBJ2-5,TRBD1,TRBV11-2
CASSHPGGPNTGELFF,TGCGCCAGCAGCCACCCGGGGGGTCCGAACACCGGGGAGCTGTTTTTT,TRBJ2-2,TRBD2,TRBV5-1
CASSVGREGAKETQYF,TGTGCCAGCAGTGTAGGCCGTGAGGGGGCAAAAGAGACCCAGTACTTC,TRBJ2-5,TRBD1,TRBV6-1